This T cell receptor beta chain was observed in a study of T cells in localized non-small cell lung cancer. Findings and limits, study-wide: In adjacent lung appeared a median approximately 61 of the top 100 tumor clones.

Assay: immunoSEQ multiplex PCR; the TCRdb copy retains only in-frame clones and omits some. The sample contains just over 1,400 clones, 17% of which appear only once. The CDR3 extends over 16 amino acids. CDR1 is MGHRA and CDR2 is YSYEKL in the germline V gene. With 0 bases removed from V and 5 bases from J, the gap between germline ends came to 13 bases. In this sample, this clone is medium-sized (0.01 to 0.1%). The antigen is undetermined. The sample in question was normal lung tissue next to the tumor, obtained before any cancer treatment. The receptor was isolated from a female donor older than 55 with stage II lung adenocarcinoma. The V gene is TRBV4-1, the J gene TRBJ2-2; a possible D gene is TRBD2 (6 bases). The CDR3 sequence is CASSQEFMGGTGELFF. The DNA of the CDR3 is TGCGCCAGCAGCCAAGAATTCATGGGGGGAACCGGGGAGCTGTTTTTT.